This T cell receptor (beta chain) was profiled in a study of blood T cell repertoires in COVID-19. Study-wide context: Spain, Italy and the United States supplied samples that represented acute and convalescent COVID-19.

Profiled with immunoSEQ multiplex PCR; TCRdb holds only in-frame clones, not every one. The table includes about 59,000 clones, 75% to 95% detected once. Trimming left V 0 bases short and J 2 bases short, with 8 bases between. CDR1 and CDR2 from the germline V gene are SGHTA and FQGTGA. The CDR3 consists of 15 residues. J is TRBJ2-1 and V is TRBV7-3; tentative D call: TRBD2 (5 bases). What was sequenced was peripheral blood. This TCR came from a human donor in a cohort sampled during active COVID-19. CDR3 in DNA: TGTGCCAGCAGCTTAACAAGCGGACCCTACAATGAGCAGTTCTTC. Protein: CASSLTSGPYNEQFF.